The 24 T cell receptor beta chains reported below all come from one sample, sequenced in a study of long-term antiretroviral therapy in people with HIV. Researchers ran immunoSEQ v3.0 at survey level. Clones were read by immunoSEQ multiplex PCR, and TCRdb kept only the in-frame ones, dropping some. The table has roughly 28,000 clones, over 75% seen once. Material: unsorted PBMCs, obtained 0.5 years after starting antiretroviral therapy. All receptors come from a woman under 30 with HIV.

This chain connects TRBV5-1 to TRBJ2-1; 12 bases agree with TRBD2. With V trimmed by 0 bases and J by 8 bases, 12 bases remained unmatched. Germline CDR1 and CDR2: SGHRS and YFSETQ. This CDR3 is built from 18 residues. As DNA, the CDR3 is TGCGCCAGCAGCTTGGAGGGGCTAGCGGGAGGGCCAGGTGATGAGCAGTTCTTC. Translating gives CASSLEGLAGGPGDEQFF.

This clone was seen a single time. The V gene is TRBV6-5, the J gene TRBJ1-3, with 7 bases identical to TRBD1. Germline V gene sequence: CDR1 MNHEY, CDR2 SVGAGI. CDR3 length: 14 amino acids. V dropped 8 bases and J dropped 0; count of bases not matched to a gene: 4. This CDR3 is CASSTGNSGNTIYF. The CDR3 DNA reads TGTGCCAGCTCGACAGGGAACTCTGGAAACACCATATATTTT.

The chain recombines TRBV20-1 with TRBJ2-7; D is ambiguous. The CDR3 length is 11 residues. V lost 2 bases and J 4 bases, leaving 6 bases between the germline ends. CDR1 is DFQATT, CDR2 SNEGSKA, per germline (reference sequence). As DNA, the CDR3 is TGCAGTGCTAGATGGGGTTACGAGCAGTACTTC. It codes for CSARWGYEQYF.

This chain connects TRBV11-3 to TRBJ2-1; no reliable D call. The CDR3 is 14 residues long. With 2 bases removed from V and 4 bases from J, the gap between germline ends came to 9 bases. Germline V lookup: CDR1 SGHNT, CDR2 YENEEA. DNA of the CDR3: TGTGCCAGCAGCTTAAACCAGCGATACAATGAGCAGTTCTTC. This encodes CASSLNQRYNEQFF.

The chain couples TRBV9 to TRBJ2-1, with 7 positions matching TRBD2. V shed 0 bases, J shed 9 bases, and the junction held 6 bases outside the gene matches. The CDR3 is made up of 14 amino acids. Germline values: CDR1 SGDLS, CDR2 YYNGEE. The CDR3 spells CASSVVAGASEQFF. In nucleotides, the CDR3 is TGTGCCAGCAGCGTAGTCGCGGGAGCAAGTGAGCAGTTCTTC.

This rearrangement joins TRBV4-2 to TRBJ1-5; TRBD1 matches at 7 bases. With 0 bases clipped from V and 6 bases from J, the junction kept 5 bases outside the gene matches. Germline V gives CDR1 LGHNA, CDR2 YNFKEQ. This CDR3 spans 15 amino acids. The CDR3 DNA follows: TGTGCCAGCAGCCAAGAGAGGGGGCAAGGTCAGCCCCAGCATTTT. Its protein is CASSQERGQGQPQHF.

This clone was recorded only once. This chain connects TRBV5-4 to TRBJ2-1; D not certain. V lost 5 bases and J 0 bases, leaving 9 bases between the germline ends. CDR1 SGHNT and CDR2 YYREEE come from the germline V gene (reference sequence). The CDR3 loop spans 14 amino acids. The CDR3 coding sequence is TGTGCCAGCAGGGAGTACGACTCCTACAATGAGCAGTTCTTC. This codes for CASREYDSYNEQFF.

This clone was seen more than once but under ten times. The V and J genes are TRBV10-2 and TRBJ2-1, with 11 bases identical to TRBD2. Germline assignment: CDR1 WSHSY and CDR2 SAAADI. The V and J ends lost 6 bases and 3 bases, in that order; junction bases with no gene match: 7. This CDR3 comprises 16 residues. The CDR3 DNA reads as TGCGCCAGCAGGCCGGGACTAGCGGCCTACTACAATGAGCAGTTCTTC. It codes for CASRPGLAAYYNEQFF.

In DNA, the CDR3 is TGTGCCAGCAGTTTGGGAAGTTTCTACGAGCAGTACTTC. Protein: CASSLGSFYEQYF. The gene calls are TRBV28 and TRBJ2-7, with D unresolved. Between the trimmed V and J ends, which lost 3 bases and 3 bases, there was a span of 9 bases. The germline CDR1 and CDR2 sequences are MDHEN and SYDVKM. The CDR3 consists of 13 residues.

This chain joins TRBV27 and TRBJ1-5; 10 bases are a match to TRBD1. V lost 1 base, J lost 1 base, and 7 bases stayed unmatched. The CDR3 has 18 residues. CDR1 is MNHEY, CDR2 SMNVEV, per germline (reference sequence). CDR3 sequence reads: CASSLFQTGGVSNQPQHF. The CDR3 region has the DNA TGTGCCAGCAGTTTATTTCAGACAGGGGGCGTCAGCAATCAGCCCCAGCATTTT.

The chain links TRBV7-9 to TRBJ1-2; 10 bases map to TRBD1. The CDR3 spans 15 residues. The germline V gene has CDR1 SEHNR and CDR2 FQNEAQ (reference sequence). V shed 5 bases and J 8 bases; nucleotides not matched to a gene: 11. CDR3 nucleotide sequence: TGTGCCAGCAGCAAGGGGGGACAGGGGAACGAGGGCTACACCTTC. Its protein product is CASSKGGQGNEGYTF. Variable domain in full (rest from reference TRBV7-9 and TRBJ1-2): DTGVSQNPRHKITKRGQNVTFRCDPISEHNRLYWYRQTLGQGPEFLTYFQNEAQLEKSRLLSDRFSAERPKGSFSTLEIQRTEQGDSAMYLCASSKGGQGNEGYTFGSGTRLTVV.

The table lists this clone with a count of one. The chain recombines TRBV7-2 with TRBJ2-3; D ambiguous. With 5 bases removed from V and 4 bases from J, the gap between germline ends came to 7 bases. The CDR3 extends over 12 amino acids. CDR1 is SGHTA and CDR2 is FQGNSA in the germline V gene. The CDR3 protein is CASSRAADTQYF. DNA of the CDR3: TGTGCCAGCAGCCGGGCGGCAGATACGCAGTATTTT.

V gene TRBV28 combines with J gene TRBJ1-1; unclear D gene. CDR1 MDHEN and CDR2 SYDVKM come from the germline V gene. Trimming pared 2 bases from V and 4 bases from J, leaving 11 bases between. This CDR3 is built from 14 residues. The CDR3 sequence: CASSLQTGLTEAFF. CDR3 DNA: TGTGCCAGCAGTTTACAAACTGGGCTCACTGAAGCTTTCTTT.

The chain employs TRBV4-3 and TRBJ1-1; D remains ambiguous. The germline V gene encodes CDR1 LGHNA and CDR2 YSLEER. The CDR3 runs to 15 residues. Trimming stripped 0 bases from V and 1 base from J, with 9 bases between. CDR3 residues: CASSQDGDGNTEAFF. CDR3 coding DNA: TGCGCCAGCAGCCAAGACGGTGACGGGAACACTGAAGCTTTCTTT.

The chain is built from TRBV2 and TRBJ2-5; the D gene is possibly TRBD1 (6 bases). V was cut by 7 bases and J by 1 base, with 7 bases left in between. The CDR3 has 12 amino acids. Germline V gives CDR1 SNHLY, CDR2 FYNNEI. The CDR3 is CASTTGQETQYF. CDR3 sequence (DNA): TGTGCCAGCACGACAGGCCAAGAGACCCAGTACTTC.

V is TRBV7-6 and J is TRBJ1-1; the match to TRBD1 covers 9 bases. This CDR3 comprises 15 residues. J gave up 4 bases and V 2 bases, and 5 bases lay outside the gene matches. Germline V gives CDR1 SGHVS, CDR2 FNYEAQ. The CDR3 DNA is TGTGCCAGCAGCTTAAAGGGGGGACAGGGCACTGAAGCTTTCTTT. Translating gives CASSLKGGQGTEAFF.

This chain connects TRBV6-5 to TRBJ1-5; no reliable D call. CDR1 MNHEY and CDR2 SVGAGI come from the germline V gene. Trimming took 2 bases from V and 7 from J, leaving 9 bases between them. This CDR3 spans 13 amino acids. CDR3 residues: CASSYRAGQPQHF. CDR3 nucleotide sequence: TGTGCCAGCAGTTACAGGGCGGGGCAGCCCCAGCATTTT.

The J gene is TRBJ2-1, the V gene TRBV19; D may be TRBD1 or TRBD2 (5 bases each). CDR1 is LNHDA, CDR2 SQIVND, per germline (reference sequence). The CDR3 loop spans 12 amino acids. Trimming took off 6 bases at V and 9 bases at J, with 12 bases between the two ends. CDR3 bases: TGTGCCAGTAGGTTAGGTGGGGGTGAGCAGTTCTTC. Translation gives CASRLGGGEQFF.

This chain links TRBV6-1 with TRBJ1-3; D possibly corresponds to TRBD1 (6 bases). The CDR3 length is 14 residues. CDR1 and CDR2 (germline): MNHNS, SASEGT. V was shortened by 3 bases and J by 7 bases, with 13 bases between the two germline ends. The CDR3, as DNA: TGTGCCAGCAGTGAGGACAGTTGGGGGAACACCATATATTTT. This sequence encodes CASSEDSWGNTIYF.

The chain recombines TRBV5-4 with TRBJ1-2; D possibly corresponds to TRBD1 (6 bases). This CDR3 region has 15 residues. With 0 bases removed from V and 3 bases from J, the gap between germline ends came to 12 bases. From germline, CDR1 is SGHNT and CDR2 YYREEE (reference sequence). In DNA form, the CDR3 reads TGTGCCAGCAGCTTGGGGGGGGCCGGGGACTATGGCTACACCTTC. It specifies CASSLGGAGDYGYTF.

V usage is TRBV6-4 and J usage is TRBJ2-1, with TRBD2 matching 8 bases. V lost 5 bases, J lost 6 bases, and 6 bases stayed unmatched. The CDR3 is 14 residues long. The germline V gene encodes CDR1 MRHNA and CDR2 SNTAGT. CDR3 DNA: TGTGCCAGCAGTTTAGCGGGATTAATCAATGAGCAGTTCTTC. This translates into CASSLAGLINEQFF.

The rearrangement uses TRBV7-9 and TRBJ2-1; D unclear. Germline V gene sequence: CDR1 SEHNR, CDR2 FQNEAQ (reference sequence). This CDR3 spans 13 amino acids. V was pared by 0 bases and J by 2 bases, with 2 bases between. The CDR3 DNA sequence: TGTGCCAGCAGCTTAGCCCCCTACAATGAGCAGTTCTTC. Translating it yields CASSLAPYNEQFF.

The V call is TRBV9, the J call TRBJ1-1; weak D call: TRBD1 (6 bases). Trimming cost V 3 bases and J 1 base, with 7 bases left between them. The CDR3 totals 13 residues. Germline loops: CDR1 SGDLS, CDR2 YYNGEE. The CDR3 DNA reads as TGTGCCAGCAGCGGGGGACAGAACACTGAAGCTTTCTTT. As protein: CASSGGQNTEAFF.

The chain joins TRBV10-2 to TRBJ2-4, with TRBD2 matching over 8 bases. The CDR3 runs 17 residues. From germline, CDR1 is WSHSY and CDR2 SAAADI. V trimming: 5 bases; J trimming: 6 bases; junction bases outside the gene matches: 15. CDR3 nucleotide sequence: TGCGCCAGCAGTTTCTCCGGGAGGGCCTTAGGGTCAAACATTCAGTACTTC. It encodes CASSFSGRALGSNIQYF.